This T cell receptor (beta chain) came from a study of blood T cell repertoires in COVID-19. Study overall: COVID-19 samples, acute and convalescent, were from the United States, Italy and Spain. The analysed material was cDNA or gDNA that came from T cells, B-cell-depleted T cells, or PBMCs.

The germline gives CDR1 SGHNT, CDR2 YYREEE (reference sequence). This CDR3 contains 14 residues. V lost 4 bases, J lost 6 bases, and 15 bases lay in between. Using immunoSEQ multiplex PCR, the repertoire was profiled, and TCRdb retains in-frame clones only, with some absent. The sample includes around 160,000 clones, approximately 90% of them seen just once. The TCR was taken from a man aged 18 to 29 with acute or convalescent COVID-19. Sequenced material: peripheral blood. This sequence joins TRBV5-4 and TRBJ2-3; TRBD1 might be the D (6 bases). The CDR3 spells CASSAGAGVDTQYF. The CDR3 DNA reads TGTGCCAGCAGCGCCGGTGCAGGGGTGGATACGCAGTATTTT.